The source of this TCR beta chain is a study of CD8 T cells in Susac syndrome. Study information: When their blood was taken, patients with Susac syndrome were therapy-naive, taking corticosteroids, or taking intravenous immunoglobulin alone.

Blood CD8+ and CD4+ T cells underwent high-throughput TCR beta sequencing. Negative isolation yielded the CD8+ and CD4+ T cells, while FACS enriched the TEMRA cells. Note on this clonotype: Its specificity is unknown.

With random hexamers, reverse transcription was performed on roughly 0.45 to 1 ug of RNA. One entry per CDR3 protein results from TCRdb running MiXCR on the immunoSEQ multiplex PCR reads. The table has around 190,000 distinct CDR3 sequences, roughly 94% seen once. Notes on the study in general: A relatively small number of individuals underwent TCR sequencing and HLA analysis.

The CDR3 loop spans 13 amino acids. Germline V gene data show CDR1 as MNHEY and CDR2 as SMNVEV (reference sequence). Trimming shortened V by 8 bases and J by 1 base, and 12 bases separated the two germline ends. Sequenced input: CD4+ T cells from PBMCs. The chain joins TRBV27 to TRBJ2-7, with TRBD1 as a possible D gene (5 bases). This sequence originates from a human donor with Susac syndrome. CDR3 amino acids: CASGSRESYEQYF. CDR3 nucleotides: TGTGCCAGCGGGTCCAGGGAATCCTACGAGCAGTACTTC.